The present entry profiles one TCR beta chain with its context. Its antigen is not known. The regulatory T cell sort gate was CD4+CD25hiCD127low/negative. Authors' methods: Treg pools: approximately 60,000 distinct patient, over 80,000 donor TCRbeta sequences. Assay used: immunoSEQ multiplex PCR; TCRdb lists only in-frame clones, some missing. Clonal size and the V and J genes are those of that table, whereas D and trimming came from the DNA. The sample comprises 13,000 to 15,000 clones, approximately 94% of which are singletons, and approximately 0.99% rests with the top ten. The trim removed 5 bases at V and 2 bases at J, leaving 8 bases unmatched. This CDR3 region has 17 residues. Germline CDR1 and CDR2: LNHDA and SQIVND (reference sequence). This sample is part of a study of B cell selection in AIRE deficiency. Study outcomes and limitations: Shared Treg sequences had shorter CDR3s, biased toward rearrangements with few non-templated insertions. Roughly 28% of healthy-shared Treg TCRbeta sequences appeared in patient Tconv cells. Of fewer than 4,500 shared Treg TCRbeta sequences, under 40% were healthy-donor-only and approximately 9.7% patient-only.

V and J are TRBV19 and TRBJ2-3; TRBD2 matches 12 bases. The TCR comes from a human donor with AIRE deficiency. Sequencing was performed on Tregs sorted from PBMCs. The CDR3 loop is CASSLRTSGIITDTQYF. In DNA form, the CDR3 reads TGTGCCAGTAGTCTCCGGACTAGCGGGATTATCACAGATACGCAGTATTTT.